Listed below are T cell receptor beta chains from one sample, sequenced in a study of molecular identifiers for immune sequencing clone quantification. TCRdb re-derived calls from the PCR reads in MiXCR, one entry per CDR3 protein. The data show about 54,000 distinct CDR3 sequences, roughly a quarter seen once. Sequencing was performed on naive CD8+ T cells from blood, with Jurkat cell RNA spiked in. The receptors here all came from a human donor in good health. Some libraries in this study had Jurkat cell RNA spiked in. The CDR3 runs from the conserved cysteine through the conserved F or W. D genes are given only for firm matches. The size of a clone is reported for some rows only, either as once, few or many, or as a class for expanded clones.

D	V	J	size	DNA	CDR3
.	TRBV2	TRBJ2-3	many	TGTGCCAGCAGTCTGACTTTTCTCCGTCAAGATACGCAGTATTTT	CASSLTFLRQDTQYF
.	TRBV20-1	TRBJ1-5	many	TGCAGTGCTAGACCTAACGACAATAGCGGCAATCAGCCCCAGCATTTT	CSARPNDNSGNQPQHF
.	TRBV30	TRBJ1-4	.	TGTGCCTGGATACGGGCGGATGAAAAACTGTTATTT	CAWIRADEKLLF
.	TRBV4-1	TRBJ2-7	many	TGCGCCAGCAGCCAAGGCCCCAGCCCCTACGAGCAGTACTTC	CASSQGPSPYEQYF
.	TRBV7-6	TRBJ2-5	many	TGTGCCACCCGGGAGACGTACCAAGAGACCCAGTACTTC	CATRETYQETQYF
TRBD1	TRBV5-1	TRBJ2-7	.	TGCGCCAGCAGAAATTCCCCGGGACAGGGGTTCCACGAGCAGTACTTC	CASRNSPGQGFHEQYF
.	TRBV6-1	TRBJ2-7	many	TGTGCCAGCAGTGAACTGGGGAGCTCCTACGAGCAGTACTTC	CASSELGSSYEQYF
TRBD2	TRBV7-8	TRBJ2-3	many	TGTGCCAGCAGCACCGGACTAGCGGGGGACACAGATACGCAGTATTTT	CASSTGLAGDTDTQYF
.	TRBV10-3	TRBJ2-2	.	TGTGCCATCAGTGAGGCGGGCGGGGAGCTGTTTTTT	CAISEAGGELFF
.	TRBV13	TRBJ2-1	many	TGTGCCAGCAGCTCCGAAGCGGGCTCCTACAATGAGCAGTTCTTC	CASSSEAGSYNEQFF
TRBD2	TRBV7-9	TRBJ2-7	many	TGCGGGACTAGCGGTCTCAGGCCCTACGAGCAGTACTTC	CGTSGLRPYEQYF
.	TRBV11-2	TRBJ1-1	many	TGTGCCAGCAGCTTAGCTATGAACACTGAAGCTTTCTTT	CASSLAMNTEAFF
.	TRBV2	TRBJ1-1	.	TGTGCCAGCAGTGAATTTGGGGTTGGAGACACTGAAGCTTTCTTT	CASSEFGVGDTEAFF
.	TRBV20-1	TRBJ2-5	.	TGCAGTGCTAGAAATTGGGGGGACATTCAATTCGTTGGAGAGACCCAGTACTTC	CSARNWGDIQFVGETQYF
TRBD2	TRBV2	TRBJ2-1	many	TGTGCCAGCAGTCCTAGCGGGGACGCGTTGTACGGTGAGCAGTTCTTC	CASSPSGDALYGEQFF
TRBD1	TRBV4-2	TRBJ1-1	.	TGTGCCAGCAGCCAAGATTGGGGGACAGGGGTTATGAACACTAAAGCTTTCTTT	CASSQDWGTGVMNTKAFF
.	TRBV10-3	TRBJ2-7	many	TGTGCCATCCTACAGGGCAACGAGCAGTACTTC	CAILQGNEQYF
TRBD2	TRBV5-6	TRBJ2-3	many	TGTGCCAGCAGCTTGATCCCTAGCGGGGCGCCAGATACGCAGTATTTT	CASSLIPSGAPDTQYF
.	TRBV5-6	TRBJ1-1	few	TGTGCCAGCAGCTTGGGCCTCAGCGACTACTACTCTGAAGCTTTCTTT	CASSLGLSDYYSEAFF
.	TRBV6-5	TRBJ2-2	.	TGTGCCAGCAGTTACCGAGGCACCGGGACCCCGAGTTCCACCGGGGAGCTGTTTTTT	CASSYRGTGTPSSTGELFF
TRBD1	TRBV6-2/TRBV6-3	TRBJ2-6	many	TGTGCCAGCAGTTCACAGGGGTACTCTGGGGCCAACGTCCTGACTTTC	CASSSQGYSGANVLTF
.	TRBV6-2/TRBV6-3	TRBJ2-5	many	TGTGCCAGCAGTCCTAAAGACAGAGGCCTCCAAGAGACCCAGTACTTC	CASSPKDRGLQETQYF
.	TRBV12-3/TRBV12-4	TRBJ1-5	many	TGTGCCAGCAGTTTAGTGGGGAATCAGCCCCAGCATTTT	CASSLVGNQPQHF
TRBD2	TRBV7-8	TRBJ2-1	.	TGTGCCAGCAGCTTCATAGCGGGGGACCGCAATGGGCAGTTCTTC	CASSFIAGDRNGQFF
.	TRBV28	TRBJ2-3	many	TGTGCCAGCAGTCTCGAGTCAGGGATCCCAAAGGGGCGGACAGATACGCAGTATTTT	CASSLESGIPKGRTDTQYF
.	TRBV28	TRBJ2-7	medium-sized	TGTGCCAGCACCGGGGGCGAAGCCCACGAGCAGTACTTC	CASTGGEAHEQYF
TRBD2	TRBV2	TRBJ2-5	many	TGTGCCAGCAGTACCCTAGCGGCGGAGACCCAGTACTTC	CASSTLAAETQYF
.	TRBV4-3	TRBJ1-4	many	TGCGCCAGCAGCCAAGAAGGCAGGGTCAATGAAAAACTGTTTTTT	CASSQEGRVNEKLFF
.	TRBV12-3/TRBV12-4	TRBJ2-3	many	TGTGCCAGCAGTCCCGGGAGACCTACAGATACGCAGTATTTT	CASSPGRPTDTQYF
.	TRBV28	TRBJ2-2	many	TGTGCCACTTACAAGCTCGAGAACACCGGGGAGCTGTTTTTT	CATYKLENTGELFF
.	TRBV27	TRBJ2-2	many	TGTGCCAGCCCATTCAGCCGGGTGGTCTCGAGCACCGGGGAGCTGTTTTTT	CASPFSRVVSSTGELFF
TRBD1	TRBV6-2/TRBV6-3	TRBJ1-5	many	TGTGCCAGCAGTCCTCCCCGGACAGGGGTTTATCAGCCCCAGCATTTT	CASSPPRTGVYQPQHF
TRBD2	TRBV7-9	TRBJ2-2	many	TGTGCCAGCAGCTTAGTTCTAGCGGGGGACGGCACCGGGGAGCTGTTTTTT	CASSLVLAGDGTGELFF
TRBD1	TRBV9	TRBJ1-1	many	TGTGCCAGCAGCGGCGGGACAGGGGGCGGGAAGGCTGAAGCTTTCTTT	CASSGGTGGGKAEAFF
.	TRBV7-8	TRBJ2-7	.	TGTGCCAGCAGCTTGAAGGAGGAGGAAGGGTACGATCAGTACTTC	CASSLKEEEGYDQYF
TRBD1	TRBV9	TRBJ2-3	few	TGTGCCAGCAGCGTAGAGGGACAGATAGATACGCAGTATTTT	CASSVEGQIDTQYF
.	TRBV7-9	TRBJ2-2	few	TGTGCCAGCAGCAAGAACGGAGGGCCCAACACCGGGGAGCTGTTTTTT	CASSKNGGPNTGELFF
TRBD2	TRBV9	TRBJ2-7	many	TGTGCCAGCAGCTCTACTAGCGGGATAGAATACGAGCAGTACTTC	CASSSTSGIEYEQYF
.	TRBV7-9	TRBJ2-3	many	TGTGCCAGCAGCTGGCTCGGTGGAGGCGATACGCAGTATTTT	CASSWLGGGDTQYF
.	TRBV19	TRBJ2-1	many	TGTGCCACGGATGCAGGGAGCTCCTACAATGAGCAGTTCTTC	CATDAGSSYNEQFF
.	TRBV7-9	TRBJ1-1	many	TGTGCCAGCACCCCGCGGGGCCTGAACACTGAAGCTTTCTTT	CASTPRGLNTEAFF
.	TRBV7-9	TRBJ2-3	many	TGTGCCAGCAGCTTGGACCCAAAATCCCCTCACACGACAGATACGCAGTATTTT	CASSLDPKSPHTTDTQYF
.	TRBV6-2/TRBV6-3	TRBJ1-5	few	TGTGCCAGCAGTTACGGACCCAACCCGGGCAATCAGCCCCAGCATTTT	CASSYGPNPGNQPQHF
.	TRBV10-3	TRBJ2-5	many	TGTGCCATCAGTGAGCCCGCCGCGGAGGCACCACCACAAGAGACCCAGTACTTC	CAISEPAAEAPPQETQYF
.	TRBV3-1	TRBJ1-1	many	TGTGCCAGCAGCTACGTTGGAGGGGCCACTGAAGCTTTCTTT	CASSYVGGATEAFF
TRBD2	TRBV4-1	TRBJ2-7	many	TGCGCCAGCAGCCAACGTGGGACTACAGCCTACGAGCAGTACTTC	CASSQRGTTAYEQYF
.	TRBV6-5	TRBJ2-1	many	TGTGCCAGCAGTCGACAGCCATCCTCCTACAATGAGCAGTTCTTC	CASSRQPSSYNEQFF
.	TRBV6-5	TRBJ2-2	many	TGTGCCAGCAGTTACGGGGGGTACACCGGGGAGCTGTTTTTT	CASSYGGYTGELFF
.	TRBV29-1	TRBJ2-3	many	TGCAGCGTTGTGAACGGCACAGATACGCAGTATTTT	CSVVNGTDTQYF
TRBD2	TRBV28	TRBJ2-7	many	TGTGCCAGCAGTTTACCCCTTAGCGGGTCTCAGTACGAGCAGTACTTC	CASSLPLSGSQYEQYF
TRBD2	TRBV24-1	TRBJ2-1	many	TGTGCCACCAGTGATTTACCGGGAGGGCCTAATGAGCAGTTCTTC	CATSDLPGGPNEQFF
TRBD2	TRBV4-3	TRBJ2-1	many	TGCGCCAGCAGCCAAGATCGAGGCGGGAGTAGCGGGGGACTAGGGCAGTTCTTC	CASSQDRGGSSGGLGQFF
TRBD1	TRBV4-3	TRBJ1-5	few	TGCGCCAGCAGCCAAGGACAGGGAAGCAATCAGCCCCAGCATTTT	CASSQGQGSNQPQHF